Shown below are 28 T cell receptor beta chains from a single sample sequenced in a study of post-analysis software for immune sequencing data. Regarding the study as a whole: Controls had lower frequencies than patients of about 5 TRBV segments, which included TRBV5-6, TRBV5-1 and TRBV20-1.

Antigen specificity for these receptors is unknown. cDNA libraries of TCR beta carried unique molecular identifiers. TCRdb itself ran the PCR reads through MiXCR, one entry per CDR3 protein. The sample yields 400,000 to 500,000 distinct CDR3 sequences, about 40% seen once. The sample comprised blood. Receptors were obtained from a girl aged 2-10 years with multiple sclerosis.

V and J are TRBV6-2 or TRBV6-3 and TRBJ1-2; TRBD1 aligns across 8 bases. Germline CDR1 is MNHEY and CDR2 is SVGEGT. V dropped 6 bases and J dropped 2; count of bases not matched to a gene: 8. The CDR3 has 15 amino acids. As DNA, the CDR3 is TGTGCCAGCAGACCGACAGGGGTAAACAACTATGGCTACACCTTC. Its protein is CASRPTGVNNYGYTF.

V usage is TRBV6-2 or TRBV6-3 and J usage is TRBJ2-2, with 7 bases aligning to TRBD2. J lost 7 bases, V lost 6 bases, and 5 bases had no gene match. CDR1 is MNHEY, CDR2 SVGEGT, per germline. The CDR3 totals 13 residues. The CDR3 reads CASRWGGDGELFF. The CDR3, as DNA: TGTGCCAGCAGATGGGGAGGGGACGGGGAGCTGTTTTTT.

This clonotype was seen a few times. The chain combines TRBV28 with TRBJ2-3, with D perhaps being TRBD1 or TRBD2 (6 bases each). The CDR3 contains 14 residues. With 7 bases removed from V and 1 base from J, the gap between germline ends came to 12 bases. Germline-derived CDR1 and CDR2 are MDHEN and SYDVKM. CDR3 DNA: TGTGCCAGCATTCGGGGGCGCGGCACAGATACGCAGTATTTT. Its protein product is CASIRGRGTDTQYF.

The table lists this clonotype with a few counts. J is TRBJ2-1 and V is TRBV29-1; D call uncertain. CDR1 and CDR2 (germline): SQVTM, ANQGSEA. Trimming shortened V by 4 bases and J by 0 bases, and 13 bases separated the two germline ends. The CDR3 extends over 15 amino acids. The CDR3: CSVVRRSSSYNEQFF. DNA of the CDR3: TGCAGCGTTGTGCGTCGGTCGAGCTCCTACAATGAGCAGTTCTTC.

The V and J genes are TRBV4-2 and TRBJ2-6; D might be TRBD1 (6 bases). The CDR3 is made up of 19 amino acids. V was trimmed by 2 bases and J by 0 bases, leaving 17 bases between them. The germline CDR1 and CDR2 sequences are LGHNA and YNFKEQ. CDR3 sequence (DNA): TGTGCCAGCAGCCAATATAGGGCCAGGGGCGTCTCTGGGGCCAACGTCCTGACTTTC. It codes for CASSQYRARGVSGANVLTF.

The chain uses TRBV4-3 and TRBJ2-3; perhaps TRBD2 as D (5 bases). Germline CDR1 and CDR2: LGHNA and YSLEER. The V end was cut by 3 bases, the J end by 8 bases, with 21 bases between. This CDR3 comprises 16 residues. CDR3 sequence reads: CASSHKTNTLEGTQYF. CDR3 sequence (DNA): TGCGCCAGCAGCCATAAGACTAACACCCTCGAAGGTACGCAGTATTTT.

The chain has TRBV5-1 and TRBJ1-2; 9 nucleotides line up with TRBD1. CDR3 length: 16 residues. With 0 bases clipped from V and 4 bases from J, the junction kept 7 bases outside the gene matches. Germline V gene lookup returns CDR1 SGHRS and CDR2 YFSETQ. The CDR3 region is CASSLALGQGSYGYTF. For the CDR3, the DNA is TGCGCCAGCAGCTTGGCCTTAGGACAGGGGTCCTATGGCTACACCTTC.

This chain uses TRBV5-4 with TRBJ2-1; TRBD2 matches at 8 bases. V dropped 0 bases and J dropped 3; count of bases not matched to a gene: 5. CDR3 length: 16 amino acids. Per germline, CDR1 SGHNT and CDR2 YYREEE (reference sequence). The CDR3 coding sequence is TGTGCCAGCAGCTTGGGAGGACTAGCCGACTACAATGAGCAGTTCTTC. Translation gives CASSLGGLADYNEQFF.

J is TRBJ2-7 and V is TRBV7-6, with no clear D. Trimming took 2 bases from V and 4 from J, leaving 18 bases between them. The CDR3 is 16 amino acids. Germline V lookup: CDR1 SGHVS, CDR2 FNYEAQ. CDR3 amino acids: CASSLLRQNDPYEQYF. In nucleotides, the CDR3 is TGTGCCAGCAGCTTACTGAGGCAAAACGACCCGTACGAGCAGTACTTC.

This chain uses TRBV27 with TRBJ1-1; D unresolved. V lost 0 bases, J lost 3 bases, and 20 bases lay in between. The CDR3 runs to 18 residues. The germline CDR1 and CDR2 sequences are MNHEY and SMNVEV (reference sequence). In nucleotides, the CDR3 is TGTGCCAGCAGTTTATCAAGGCAGAAGAACAACATGGACACTGAAGCTTTCTTT. It is translated as CASSLSRQKNNMDTEAFF.

The chain joins TRBV6-2 or TRBV6-3 to TRBJ2-1; D perhaps matches TRBD2 (6 bases). Germline V lookup: CDR1 MNHEY, CDR2 SVGEGT. The CDR3 is 13 amino acids. The germline V and J ends were trimmed by 6 bases and 4 bases, with 10 bases remaining between them. The CDR3 reads CASRRGRYNEQFF. The CDR3 nucleotides are TGTGCCAGCAGGCGGGGCCGATACAATGAGCAGTTCTTC.

The chain uses TRBV29-1 and TRBJ1-4; no clear D gene. Looked up from germline, CDR1 is SQVTM and CDR2 is ANQGSEA. This CDR3 has 13 amino acids. The ends were cut back, 5 bases at V and 3 bases at J, with 10 bases in the middle. As DNA, the CDR3 is TGCAGCGTTTCGGGGAGGGCTAATGAAAAACTGTTTTTT. Amino acids: CSVSGRANEKLFF.

In this sample, this clonotype turned up a few times. J is TRBJ2-1 and V is TRBV20-1; TRBD2 aligns across 10 bases. The CDR3 consists of 15 residues. V trimming: 0 bases; J trimming: 8 bases; junction bases outside the gene matches: 7. Germline lookup yields CDR1 DFQATT and CDR2 SNEGSKA (reference sequence). The CDR3 is CSARDQSGRAYEQFF. In DNA form, the CDR3 reads TGCAGTGCTAGAGATCAGAGCGGGAGGGCGTATGAGCAGTTCTTC.

The table lists this clonotype with many counts. At one end the junction does not follow the germline gene, possibly because of a read error. The chain recombines TRBV5-1 with TRBJ2-7, with D perhaps matching TRBD1 (5 bases). The germline gives CDR1 SGHRS, CDR2 YFSETQ. CDR3 size: 12 residues. CDR3 in DNA: TGTGCCAGCAGCTTAGGGGCCTACGAGCAGTACTTC. Translated: CASSLGAYEQYF.

This clonotype was counted a few times. The chain carries TRBV5-5 and TRBJ2-7; D is unresolved. Trimming pared 2 bases from V and 2 bases from J, leaving 14 bases between. From germline, CDR1 is SGHKS and CDR2 YYEKEE (reference sequence). This CDR3 spans 15 amino acids. CDR3 region: CASSFRHPGAYEQYF. The CDR3 DNA sequence: TGTGCCAGCAGCTTTAGACACCCTGGGGCCTACGAGCAGTACTTC.

V usage is TRBV11-2 and J usage is TRBJ1-3, with a tentative D call TRBD1 (5 bases). V lost 4 bases and J 4 bases, leaving 8 bases between the germline ends. The CDR3 has 13 residues. The germline CDR1 and CDR2 sequences are SGHAT and FQNNGV. The CDR3 spells CASSSGLGNTIYF. The CDR3 coding sequence is TGTGCCAGCAGCTCGGGACTGGGAAACACCATATATTTT.

The V and J genes are TRBV5-1 and TRBJ1-4; 7 positions agree with TRBD1. The CDR3 spans 14 residues. V was clipped by 1 base and J by 6 bases; unmatched bases: 3. CDR1 is SGHRS and CDR2 is YFSETQ in the germline V gene. In DNA, the CDR3 is TGCGCCAGCAGCTTGAACAGGGGCGATGAAAAACTGTTTTTT. This codes for CASSLNRGDEKLFF.

This clonotype was seen a handful of times. This chain links TRBV5-5 with TRBJ2-7; TRBD1 is a possible D gene (7 bases). CDR3 length equals 15 residues. The V gene's germline CDR1 is SGHKS and CDR2 YYEKEE (reference sequence). Trimming pared 1 base from V and 3 bases from J, leaving 14 bases between. The CDR3: CASSLIQGRLYEQYF. The CDR3 DNA reads TGTGCCAGCAGCTTGATACAGGGGAGGCTCTACGAGCAGTACTTC.

This clonotype was counted only a few times. The J gene is TRBJ2-4, the V gene TRBV2; 8 bases match TRBD2. The DNA end lines up better with TRBJ2-7; the J call may be wrong. Germline lookup yields CDR1 SNHLY and CDR2 FYNNEI. The CDR3 is made up of 15 amino acids. CDR3 DNA sequence: TGTGCCAGCAGTGAAAGAACGGGGGGGTTCTACGAGCAGTACTTC. It is translated as CASSERTGGFYEQYF.

In its sample, this clonotype was seen a few times. The rearrangement uses TRBV12-3 or TRBV12-4 and TRBJ2-5, with TRBD2 matching 16 bases. The J call is doubtful: the DNA matches TRBJ2-7 better. The CDR3 is made up of 17 amino acids. CDR3 sequence (DNA): TGTGCCAGCAGCACCGGGACTAGCGGGAGGGCGGAGGACGAGCAGTACTTC. As protein: CASSTGTSGRAEDEQYF.

About this clonotype: Germline is not matched at one junction end, which may reflect a read error. The chain links TRBV20-1 to TRBJ1-5; D is possibly TRBD1 (5 bases). The CDR3 consists of 11 residues. Per the germline V gene, CDR1 is DFQATT and CDR2 is SNEGSKA (reference sequence). CDR3 in DNA: TGCAGTATAGGGGAACATCAGCCCCGGCATTTT. This encodes CSIGEHQPRHF.

Here the CDR3 DNA reads TGTGCCAGCAGGCGACAGGGGGACTCATCGGATACGCAGTATTTT. Translating gives CASRRQGDSSDTQYF. V usage is TRBV12-3 or TRBV12-4 and J usage is TRBJ2-3; 9 bases map to TRBD1. This CDR3 is 15 amino acids long. With V trimmed by 6 bases and J by 6 bases, 10 bases remained unmatched.

The chain employs TRBV5-4 and TRBJ2-3; D is unclear. The ends were cut back, 5 bases at V and 0 bases at J, with 7 bases in the middle. The CDR3 extends over 13 amino acids. CDR1 and CDR2 from the germline V gene are SGHNT and YYREEE (reference sequence). As DNA, the CDR3 is TGTGCCAGCAGAAAGGCCAGCACAGATACGCAGTATTTT. This gives the protein CASRKASTDTQYF. The variable domain in full, completed from reference TRBV5-4 and TRBJ2-3, reads ETGVTQSPTHLIKTRGQQVTLRCSSQSGHNTVSWYQQALGQGPQFIFQYYREEENGRGNFPPRFSGLQFPNYSSELNVNALELDDSALYLCASRKASTDTQYFGPGTRLTVL.

The genes are TRBV29-1 and TRBJ1-2, with D tentatively TRBD1 (6 bases). Germline CDR1 reads SQVTM; CDR2 reads ANQGSEA. This CDR3 region has 13 residues. Trimming cost V 6 bases and J 2 bases, with 13 bases left between them. In DNA, the CDR3 is TGCAGCGTCCGGACAGACGGAAACTATGGCTACACCTTC. Translating it yields CSVRTDGNYGYTF.

With respect to this clonotype: The junction departs from the called germline gene at one end, perhaps through a read error. The V and J genes are TRBV7-9 and TRBJ1-2, with D possibly being TRBD1 (5 bases). The CDR3 contains 15 residues. Germline V gene lookup returns CDR1 SEHNR and CDR2 FQNEAQ (reference sequence). The chain's CDR3 is CASSLGAGSNHGYTF. CDR3 DNA sequence: TGTGCCAGCAGCTTAGGCGCAGGGTCTAACCATGGCTACACCTTC.

This rearrangement joins TRBV6-5 to TRBJ1-2, with D perhaps matching TRBD1 (5 bases). Trimming removed 6 bases at V and 6 bases at J, with 14 bases between. Germline CDR1 MNHEY, CDR2 SVGAGI. This CDR3 has 13 amino acids. The CDR3 DNA reads TGTGCCAGCAGCAGAGACAGATTAGATGGCTACACCTTC. Its translation is CASSRDRLDGYTF.

This clonotype has just a few counts. The V and J genes are TRBV20-1 and TRBJ2-1; D is perhaps TRBD1 or TRBD2 (5 bases each). With 5 bases removed from V and 1 base from J, the gap between germline ends came to 9 bases. CDR3 length equals 13 residues. Germline CDR1 is DFQATT and CDR2 is SNEGSKA (reference sequence). CDR3 amino acids: CSAGRESYNEQFF. The CDR3 DNA reads TGCAGTGCTGGCAGGGAGTCCTACAATGAGCAGTTCTTC.

This chain connects TRBV12-3 or TRBV12-4 to TRBJ1-5; 9 bases map to TRBD1. Germline trimming cut 7 bases from V and 4 bases from J; bases unmatched to any gene: 5. The CDR3 has 14 amino acids. As DNA, the CDR3 is TGTGCCAGCATGAGGACAGGGGTGAATCAGCCCCAGCATTTT. Its protein is CASMRTGVNQPQHF.